Below are 14 T cell receptor gamma chains sequenced from a single sample in a study of gamma-delta chains in newborns, infants, children. TCRdb re-called clones from the reads using CATT. The table shows under 750 gamma-chain clones, with around 41% occurring only once. Sample: blood. The source is a child who was a newborn, infant or young child, either healthy, febrile or measles-vaccinated (not recorded which).

This clone is large by share. The same CDR3 arises from other DNA sequences in this sample as well. The chain employs TRGV9 and TRGJP. TCRdb records no J gene; here it was assigned by comparing the DNA to germline. The CDR3 contains 16 residues. Germline V lookup: CDR1 GITISATS, CDR2 ISYDGTV (reference sequence). The trim removed 3 bases at V and 4 bases at J, leaving 3 bases unmatched. The CDR3 sequence is CALWEIQELGKKIKVF. DNA of the CDR3: TGTGCCTTGTGGGAGATTCAAGAGTTGGGCAAAAAAATCAAGGTATTT.

Points on this clone: A single base separates this from a much larger clone, so it may be a read error. Different DNA sequences within this sample yield the same CDR3. This sequence joins TRGV9 and TRGJP. The J gene is absent in TCRdb and was assigned here via DNA matching to germline. Trimming cost V 1 base and J 3 bases; bases outside gene matches: 6. CDR3 size: 18 residues. Germline V gives CDR1 GITISATS, CDR2 ISYDGTV (reference sequence). The CDR3 region is CALWEVEEQELGKKIKVF. The CDR3 nucleotides read TGTGCCTTGTGGGAGGTCGAGGAGCAAGAGTTGGGCAAAAAAATCAAGGTATTT.

As concerns this clone: A read error may explain this, as a much larger clone is one base away. The identical CDR3 is also encoded by other nucleotide sequences in the sample. The J gene is TRGJ1 or TRGJ2, the V gene TRGV2. As TCRdb names no J gene, one was assigned here on the basis of a DNA match to germline. Germline V gives CDR1 EGSNGY, CDR2 YDSYNSKV. CDR3 size: 11 residues. V dropped 1 base and J dropped 9; count of bases not matched to a gene: 3. The CDR3 region is CATWDGPKKLF. For the CDR3, the DNA is TGTGCCACCTGGGACGGACCTAAGAAACTCTTT.

Within the sample, this clone is large. The same CDR3 is also encoded by other DNA sequences in this sample. The J gene is TRGJP, the V gene TRGV9. The J gene is absent in TCRdb and was assigned here via DNA matching to germline. The germline V gene encodes CDR1 GITISATS and CDR2 ISYDGTV (reference sequence). Trimming at V came to 0 bases and at J to 7 bases, leaving 3 bases not matched to a gene. The length of the CDR3 is 16 residues. In DNA form, the CDR3 reads TGTGCCTTGTGGGAGGTGGTGGAGTTGGGCAAAAAAATCAAGGTATTT. Its protein product is CALWEVVELGKKIKVF.

Concerning this clone: This may come from a read error, since a much larger clone is one base off. V and J are TRGV2 and TRGJP1. The J gene was missing in TCRdb and was found by matching the end of the DNA to germline. Per germline, CDR1 EGSNGY and CDR2 YDSYNSKV. The CDR3 runs to 12 residues. The CDR3 DNA reads TGTGCCACCTGGGACGGCGGTTGGTCCAAGATATTT. The encoded protein is CATWDGGWSKIF.

Within the sample, this clone is large. This specimen includes other DNA sequences encoding the same CDR3. The chain recombines TRGV9 with TRGJP. Assignment of the J gene here rests on matching the DNA to germline, because TCRdb gives none. Germline CDR1 is GITISATS and CDR2 is ISYDGTV (reference sequence). The CDR3 length is 18 residues. V gave up 1 base and J gave up 6 bases; unmatched junction bases: 9. Here the CDR3 reads CALWEVRILELGKKIKVF. The CDR3 nucleotides are TGTGCCTTGTGGGAGGTTAGGATCCTAGAGTTGGGCAAAAAAATCAAGGTATTT.

This clone was counted only a few times. CDR3 protein: CALWVQELGKKIEVF. The CDR3, as DNA: TGTGCCTTGTGGGTCCAAGAGCTGGGCAAAAAAATCGAGGTATTT. The V gene is TRGV9, but the J gene lacks a call. This CDR3 spans 15 amino acids. Germline CDR1 reads GITISATS; CDR2 reads ISYDGTV (reference sequence).

This clone is termed large. The V gene is TRGV9, the J gene TRGJP. Germline matching of the DNA provided the J gene here, since TCRdb leaves it blank. CDR3 length: 15 residues. Trimming cost V 6 bases and J 4 bases; bases outside gene matches: 3. CDR1 and CDR2 (germline): GITISATS, ISYDGTV (reference sequence). The CDR3 DNA follows: TGTGCCTTGTGGTACCAAGAGTTGGGCAAAAAAATCAAGGTATTT. Its translation is CALWYQELGKKIKVF.

Concerning this clone itself: It differs at one base from a far larger clone, so likely a read error. The same CDR3 also results from other DNA sequences found in this sample. V gene assignment gives TRGV9, but the J gene was left uncalled. This CDR3 is built from 17 residues. Germline CDR1 reads GITISATS; CDR2 reads ISYDGTV (reference sequence). The CDR3 DNA sequence: TGTGCCTTGTGGGAGGTCCCACAAGAGTTGGGCAAAAAAATCAAGGTATTC. Encoded protein: CALWEVPQELGKKIKVF.

This clone has a single count. A much larger clone sits a single nucleotide away, making a read error possible. Other DNA sequences of this sample code for an identical CDR3. The V gene is TRGV9, but the J gene lacks a call. Germline loops: CDR1 GITISATS, CDR2 ISYDGTV (reference sequence). The CDR3 length is 17 residues. For the CDR3, the DNA is TGTGCCTTGTGGGAGGGTCGCCACAATGTAGGCAAAAAAATCAAGGTATTC. This translates into CALWEGRHNVGKKIKVF.

By share of the sample, this clone is large. This sequence joins TRGV9 and TRGJP. TCRdb does not report a J gene; here it was assigned by matching the DNA to germline references. The CDR3 contains 16 residues. Germline values: CDR1 GITISATS, CDR2 ISYDGTV (reference sequence). The V segment lost 4 bases and the J segment 5 bases; nucleotides outside the gene matches: 5. CDR3 bases: TGTGCCTTGTGGGAAGACAAAGAGTTGGGCAAAAAAATCAAGGTATTT. It yields the protein CALWEDKELGKKIKVF.

This clone came up a few times. A read error may explain this, as a much larger clone is one base away. The chain recombines TRGV9 with TRGJ1 or TRGJ2. TCRdb lists no J gene, so it was determined here by aligning the DNA to germline. The V gene's germline CDR1 is GITISATS and CDR2 ISYDGTV (reference sequence). The CDR3 consists of 13 residues. CDR3 amino acids: CALRESNYYKKLF. CDR3 nucleotide sequence: TGTGCCTTGCGGGAAAGCAATTATTATAAGAAACTCTTT.

This clone is large within its sample. Additional DNA sequences in this sample encode the identical CDR3. The chain links TRGV9 to TRGJP. No J gene was available from TCRdb, and it was assigned here by a germline match of the DNA. With V trimmed by 0 bases and J by 6 bases, 5 bases remained unmatched. The CDR3 consists of 17 residues. The germline V gene encodes CDR1 GITISATS and CDR2 ISYDGTV (reference sequence). CDR3 region: CALWEVQRELGKKIKVF. The CDR3 DNA is TGTGCCTTGTGGGAGGTGCAGAGAGAGTTGGGCAAAAAAATCAAGGTATTT.

Within the sample, this clone is large. This CDR3 is also generated by other DNA sequences in the sample. The rearrangement links TRGV9 to TRGJ1 or TRGJ2. Germline matching of the DNA provided the J gene here, since TCRdb leaves it blank. The CDR3 covers 13 residues. J was trimmed by 3 bases and V by 0 bases; bases with no gene match: 2. Germline V lookup: CDR1 GITISATS, CDR2 ISYDGTV (reference sequence). This CDR3 reads CALWEVGYYKKLF. In DNA, the CDR3 is TGTGCCTTGTGGGAGGTGGGTTATTATAAGAAACTCTTT.